By share of the sample, the clone carrying this T cell receptor (beta chain) is medium-sized (0.01 to 0.1%). The data were taken from a study of spatial heterogeneity in lung cancer. Time point described: sample taken at primary tumor resection. This CDR3 spans 15 amino acids. Trimming pared 6 bases from V and 0 bases from J, leaving 14 bases between. Using its own MiXCR run on the 5' RACE reads, TCRdb lists one record per CDR3 protein. The sample carries tens of thousands of distinct CDR3 sequences, 7.5% to 8% recorded once. This TCR came from a male donor with early-stage non-small cell lung cancer. The chain carries TRBV12-3 or TRBV12-4 and TRBJ1-1; the D gene is possibly TRBD1 (6 bases). The starting material was PBMCs, obtained at surgery. CDR3 sequence: CASSHWDTLNTEAFF. The CDR3 DNA follows: TGTGCCAGCAGCCACTGGGACACTCTGAACACTGAAGCTTTCTTT.